Shown below are 9 T cell receptor beta chains from a single sample sequenced in a study of shared clonotypes between healthy human individuals (dated by TCRdb to between 2020 and 2021). The library was prepared using the immunoSEQ multiplex PCR assay. TCRdb carries this immuneACCESS record with in-frame sequences only. Its versions omit some clonotypes, under half of them owing to an unresolved V gene in the studies checked, with the rest unexplained. The sample table holds under 850,000 clones, of which 80% to 95% were seen once. The ten largest clonotypes hold nearly 25% of the sample. For the CD8 naive samples, CD45RO-negative cells were positively selected for CCR7, yielding a CD45RA+CCR7+ population from which TemRA cells were excluded. Material for sequencing was naive CD8+ T cells sorted from blood. This sample's cell subset or site label indicates: CD45RA+CCR7+. These receptors came from a man younger than 45 in good health.

This clone was recorded once. The J gene is TRBJ2-3, the V gene TRBV11-2; D may be TRBD2 (6 bases). CDR3 size: 15 residues. Trimming cost V 6 bases and J 4 bases, with 17 bases left between them. Germline V gene data show CDR1 as SGHAT and CDR2 as FQNNGV. The CDR3 nucleotides are TGTGCCAGCAGTTTCGGAGCGGGCAGTTCAGATACGCAGTATTTT. Translating it yields CASSFGAGSSDTQYF.

The chain employs TRBV9 and TRBJ2-1, with a weak D call TRBD2 (6 bases). The CDR3 is 13 amino acids. Looked up from germline, CDR1 is SGDLS and CDR2 is YYNGEE. V was shortened by 7 bases and J by 6 bases, with 14 bases between the two germline ends. The CDR3 region is CASAVGGFNEQFF. CDR3 nucleotides: TGTGCCAGCGCGGTGGGAGGATTCAATGAGCAGTTCTTC.

The table lists this clone with a count of one. The chain joins TRBV14 to TRBJ1-1; possibly TRBD1 for D (5 bases). With 0 bases removed from V and 1 base from J, the gap between germline ends came to 18 bases. CDR1 and CDR2 from the germline V gene are SGHDN and FVKESK. The CDR3 length is 18 residues. This CDR3 reads CASSQDTGVTYGNTEAFF. The CDR3 nucleotides are TGTGCCAGCAGCCAAGATACAGGCGTAACCTATGGGAACACTGAAGCTTTCTTT.

Worth noting for this clone: This specimen includes other DNA sequences encoding the same CDR3. This chain links TRBV27 with TRBJ1-5; 8 positions agree with TRBD1. The V and J ends lost 4 bases and 6 bases, in that order; junction bases with no gene match: 5. The CDR3 runs 14 residues. Germline loops: CDR1 MNHEY, CDR2 SMNVEV (reference sequence). CDR3 protein: CASSSTGGAQPQHF. The CDR3 region has the DNA TGTGCCAGCAGTTCTACAGGGGGTGCTCAGCCCCAGCATTTT.

J is TRBJ1-1 and V is TRBV27; 9 nucleotides match TRBD1. The CDR3 runs to 18 residues. With 7 bases clipped from V and 4 bases from J, the junction kept 19 bases outside the gene matches. Germline assignment: CDR1 MNHEY and CDR2 SMNVEV (reference sequence). The CDR3 DNA follows: TGTGCCAGCAACTATTACCTTCCGGGACAGGGATCTGGCACTGAAGCTTTCTTT. Its protein product is CASNYYLPGQGSGTEAFF.

This clone occurred once. V is TRBV27 and J is TRBJ1-1; possibly TRBD1 for D (5 bases). Trimming took 3 bases from V and 9 from J, leaving 11 bases between them. The CDR3 extends over 12 amino acids. Germline V gene sequence: CDR1 MNHEY, CDR2 SMNVEV (reference sequence). Here the CDR3 reads CASSFGGDQAFF. In DNA, the CDR3 is TGTGCCAGCAGTTTTGGGGGGGATCAAGCTTTCTTT.

Here the CDR3 reads CASSFSGRPTDTQYF. Written as DNA, the CDR3 is TGTGCCAGCAGCTTCAGCGGGAGGCCCACAGATACGCAGTATTTT. The rearrangement links TRBV5-4 to TRBJ2-3, with 9 bases identical to TRBD2. Germline V gene lookup returns CDR1 SGHNT and CDR2 YYREEE (reference sequence). This CDR3 spans 15 amino acids. V lost 2 bases to trimming and J lost 2 bases; unmatched junction nucleotides: 3.

CDR3 in amino acids: CASSAGATNEKLFF. The CDR3 nucleotides are TGTGCCAGCAGCGCGGGCGCAACTAATGAAAAACTGTTTTTT. The chain uses TRBV7-9 and TRBJ1-4; D not certain. The length of the CDR3 is 14 residues. V lost 5 bases and J lost 0, with 7 bases in between. Germline V gene data show CDR1 as SEHNR and CDR2 as FQNEAQ (reference sequence).

The rearrangement links TRBV5-1 to TRBJ2-7; 7 positions agree with TRBD1. The CDR3 runs to 14 residues. Germline V gene sequence: CDR1 SGHRS, CDR2 YFSETQ. The V segment lost 1 base and the J segment 2 bases; nucleotides outside the gene matches: 3. The chain's CDR3 is CASSLSTGTYEQYF. The CDR3 region has the DNA TGCGCCAGCAGCTTGTCGACAGGGACCTACGAGCAGTACTTC.